This is a list of T cell receptor beta chains from one sample in a study of CD8 T cells in Susac syndrome. TCRdb called the immunoSEQ multiplex PCR reads again in MiXCR, with one record for every CDR3 protein. The sample lists 190,000 or so distinct CDR3 sequences, 90% to 95% seen once, with about 0.087% in the top ten. Sequencing was carried out using CD4+ T cells from PBMCs. These receptor sequences come from a human donor with multiple sclerosis. Both conserved end residues are part of each CDR3. Each record gives: J gene, V gene, CDR3 protein.

TRBJ1-5	TRBV20-1	CSARISNQPQHF
TRBJ1-5	TRBV12-3/TRBV12-4	CASSRQPYSNQPQHF
TRBJ2-2	TRBV15	CATSREGGPNTGELFF
TRBJ2-4	TRBV5-1	CASSLATGRSAIQYF
TRBJ2-6	TRBV5-1	CASRSSGANVLTF
TRBJ1-5	TRBV4-1	CASSPPAANNQPQHF
TRBJ2-5	TRBV5-6	CASSFPGRRQETQYF
TRBJ2-7	TRBV7-9	CASSLRRGITYEQYF
TRBJ2-7	TRBV3-1	CASSNRFYEQYF
TRBJ1-1	TRBV20-1	CSARGQGGTEAFF
TRBJ2-1	TRBV24-1	CATSDLSKTTNEQFF
TRBJ2-5	TRBV3-1	CASSQVSGQETQYF
TRBJ2-3	TRBV4-1	CASRLYPGGTDTQYF
TRBJ2-6	TRBV2	CASSEGAGANVLTF
TRBJ2-2	TRBV6-5	CAARRRLTGELFF
TRBJ2-1	TRBV11-3	CASRGRRGYEQFF
TRBJ1-2	TRBV15	CATSREAGGLYGYTF
TRBJ1-1	TRBV7-3	CASSLKAGEAAFF
TRBJ1-5	TRBV30	CAWSVQWGDGNLQPQHF
TRBJ2-7	TRBV7-9	CASSEGTSGFYEQYF
TRBJ2-4	TRBV11-2	CASSLRVAKNIQYF
TRBJ2-3	TRBV14	CASSQEGATTDTQYF
TRBJ1-5	TRBV12-3/TRBV12-4	CASSFRINQPQHF
TRBJ1-2	TRBV27	CASAPGRANYGYTF
TRBJ2-7	TRBV27	CASSSFGAEAYEQYF
TRBJ2-6	TRBV29-1	CSVSGGANVLTF
TRBJ2-1	TRBV7-8	CASSFLPGLVPHEQFF
TRBJ1-2	TRBV11-2	CASSERLSTQTGYTF
TRBJ2-7	TRBV12-3/TRBV12-4	CATGKGRYEQYF
TRBJ1-2	TRBV20-1	CSANPGTGYGYTF
TRBJ1-4	TRBV5-1	CASSLAETNEKLFF
TRBJ2-1	TRBV5-6	CASSLEGISSYNEQFF
TRBJ2-2	TRBV9	CASSAGLIVYWAGELFF
TRBJ2-5	TRBV3-1	CASSPTGGQETQYF
TRBJ1-2	TRBV20-1	CSARSGNYGYTF
TRBJ1-2	TRBV20-1	CSANKGRGANYGYTF